Each of the 18 T cell receptor beta chains below was sequenced from the same sample in a study of blood T cell repertoires in COVID-19 (dated by TCRdb to 2020 to 2021). Library preparation used the immunoSEQ multiplex PCR assay. TCRdb's version of the immuneACCESS table is confined to in-frame rearrangements and falls short of the full clone set. An unresolved V gene accounts for under half of the shortfall where checked; the remainder is of unknown origin. Across this sample there are about 260,000 clones, with around nine tenths seen only once. The top ten clones comprise about 9.8% of the sample. Input material: peripheral blood. Source of these receptors: a man aged 35-49 years who had recovered from COVID-19.

CDR3 DNA sequence: TGCAGCGTTGATTCTCTAGCGGGAGTAGAGACCCAGTACTTC. Translation gives CSVDSLAGVETQYF. This sequence joins TRBV29-1 and TRBJ2-5; 10 bases align to TRBD2. From germline, CDR1 is SQVTM and CDR2 ANQGSEA. V shed 3 bases, J shed 4 bases, and the junction held 5 bases outside the gene matches. This CDR3 region has 14 residues.

The V gene is TRBV7-2, the J gene TRBJ2-5, with a weak D call TRBD2 (5 bases). V dropped 2 bases and J dropped 5 bases, with 12 bases sitting between them. Germline CDR1 reads SGHTA; CDR2 reads FQGNSA. This CDR3 has 14 amino acids. CDR3 DNA: TGTGCCAGCAGCTTAAGGCCGGGGTGGGAGACCCAGTACTTC. Amino acid sequence: CASSLRPGWETQYF.

The chain combines TRBV14 with TRBJ1-1; no firm D call. Germline CDR1 is SGHDN and CDR2 is FVKESK. V lost 0 bases and J 0 bases, leaving 23 bases between the germline ends. This CDR3 has 20 residues. CDR3 loop: CASSQDRRAALPGMNTEAFF. In DNA form, the CDR3 reads TGTGCCAGCAGCCAAGATCGGAGGGCTGCGCTTCCAGGCATGAACACTGAAGCTTTCTTT.

V and J are TRBV7-9 and TRBJ2-3; 11 bases are a match to TRBD2. Trimming at V came to 4 bases and at J to 2 bases, leaving 8 bases not matched to a gene. CDR1 is SEHNR, CDR2 FQNEAQ, per germline (reference sequence). The CDR3 runs 17 residues. In nucleotides, the CDR3 is TGTGCCAGCAGCTATACTAGCGGGGGATCATACACAGATACGCAGTATTTT. Translating gives CASSYTSGGSYTDTQYF.

CDR3 protein: CSVGPERADTQYF. In DNA form, the CDR3 reads TGCAGCGTTGGGCCCGAGAGGGCAGATACGCAGTATTTT. The chain joins TRBV29-1 to TRBJ2-3; maybe TRBD2 (5 bases). V shed 4 bases and J shed 4 bases, with 12 bases lying between them. The CDR3 totals 13 residues. Germline V lookup: CDR1 SQVTM, CDR2 ANQGSEA.

The chain carries TRBV6-4 and TRBJ2-2; no clear D. This CDR3 region has 15 residues. Germline CDR1 is MRHNA and CDR2 is SNTAGT. Between the trimmed V and J ends, which lost 2 bases and 5 bases, there was a span of 12 bases. DNA of the CDR3: TGTGCCAGCAGTGACACCGACAAGACAACCGGGGAGCTGTTTTTT. Translating it yields CASSDTDKTTGELFF.

CDR3 bases: TGTGCCAGCAGCCAAGATCTCGGGAGGTGGAACACCGGGGAGCTGTTTTTT. It codes for CASSQDLGRWNTGELFF. This sequence joins TRBV14 and TRBJ2-2; TRBD2 matches at 7 bases. The CDR3 has 17 amino acids. Germline V gene sequence: CDR1 SGHDN, CDR2 FVKESK. J gave up 1 base and V 0 bases, and 5 bases lay outside the gene matches.

The chain couples TRBV10-3 to TRBJ2-3; possible D gene TRBD2, 6 bases. There are 15 residues in the CDR3. CDR1 is ENHRY, CDR2 SYGVKD, per germline. With 2 bases removed from V and 6 bases from J, the gap between germline ends came to 15 bases. The CDR3 is CAISERRGFLDTQYF. The CDR3 coding sequence is TGTGCCATCAGTGAGCGGCGGGGCTTCTTGGATACGCAGTATTTT.

The V and J genes are TRBV30 and TRBJ2-1; TRBD2 is a possible D gene (6 bases). Germline V gives CDR1 GTSNPN, CDR2 SVGIG (reference sequence). The V and J ends lost 5 bases and 8 bases respectively, with 19 bases between them. The CDR3 length is 14 residues. The CDR3 DNA reads TGTGCCTGGGGGGTGGCCGCGGGACGCGATGAGCAGTTCTTC. Translating it yields CAWGVAAGRDEQFF.

The gene calls are TRBV5-1 and TRBJ1-2, with D possibly TRBD1 on 6 matching bases. V lost 3 bases and J lost 7, with 13 bases in between. Germline loops: CDR1 SGHRS, CDR2 YFSETQ. The CDR3 loop spans 13 amino acids. CDR3 nucleotide sequence: TGCGCCAGCAGCTCCCAACAGGGTAGTGGCTACACCTTC. This sequence encodes CASSSQQGSGYTF.

This chain uses TRBV10-3 with TRBJ1-4; the D gene is possibly TRBD1 (5 bases). Germline CDR1 ENHRY, CDR2 SYGVKD. V dropped 10 bases and J dropped 6 bases, with 15 bases sitting between them. The CDR3 sequence is 13 residues long. The CDR3 DNA is TGTGCCACAGGACATAGGGAGGATGAAAAACTGTTTTTT. It specifies CATGHREDEKLFF.

The CDR3: CSVNPRRGNTEAFF. The CDR3 region has the DNA TGCAGCGTCAACCCCCGACGGGGAAACACTGAAGCTTTCTTT. The J gene is TRBJ1-1, the V gene TRBV29-1; no clear D. CDR3 length equals 14 residues. V lost 6 bases and J 2 bases, leaving 16 bases between the germline ends. Per germline, CDR1 SQVTM and CDR2 ANQGSEA.

The V call is TRBV18, the J call TRBJ1-2; 7 bases agree with TRBD1. Trimming took 3 bases from V and 8 from J; bases not matched to a gene: 12. Germline lookup yields CDR1 KGHSH and CDR2 LQKENI. CDR3 size: 15 residues. CDR3 sequence reads: CASSPSGTAKQGYTF. The DNA for the CDR3 is TGTGCCAGCTCACCGTCCGGGACAGCTAAGCAGGGCTACACCTTC.

The chain joins TRBV9 to TRBJ2-5; TRBD1 aligns across 11 bases. Germline V gene lookup returns CDR1 SGDLS and CDR2 YYNGEE. The V gene end was trimmed by 4 bases and the J gene end by 4 bases; junction bases not matched to a gene: 6. This CDR3 is built from 15 residues. As DNA, the CDR3 is TGTGCCAGCAGCACAGGACAGGGGGCGCGAGAGACCCAGTACTTC. Its protein product is CASSTGQGARETQYF.

The chain recombines TRBV25-1 with TRBJ2-7, with 7 bases fitting TRBD2. Germline CDR1 reads MGHDK; CDR2 reads SYGVNS. The CDR3 loop spans 11 amino acids. V was clipped by 6 bases and J by 5 bases; unmatched bases: 1. CDR3 nucleotides: TGTGCCAGCAGAGCGGGGAACGAGCAGTACTTC. This sequence encodes CASRAGNEQYF.

The chain carries TRBV7-2 and TRBJ2-5; maybe TRBD1 (6 bases). Germline V CDR1 and CDR2: SGHTA, FQGNSA. The CDR3 spans 14 residues. Trimming pared 0 bases from V and 4 bases from J, leaving 9 bases between. The CDR3 nucleotides read TGTGCCAGCAGCTTAGCGTGGGGGCGAGAGACCCAGTACTTC. As protein: CASSLAWGRETQYF.

The chain combines TRBV6-2 or TRBV6-3 with TRBJ2-7; perhaps TRBD1 as D (6 bases). The CDR3 covers 18 residues. The germline V gene encodes CDR1 MNHEY and CDR2 SVGEGT. Trimming pared 4 bases from V and 2 bases from J, leaving 24 bases between. CDR3 residues: CASSFPGHRSETTYEQYF. The CDR3 bases are TGTGCCAGCAGTTTCCCGGGACATCGCAGCGAAACAACCTACGAGCAGTACTTC.

This chain connects TRBV10-3 to TRBJ1-1, with D perhaps matching TRBD1 (5 bases). This CDR3 region has 14 residues. V was cut by 3 bases and J by 1 base, with 9 bases left in between. Germline lookup yields CDR1 ENHRY and CDR2 SYGVKD. The CDR3, as DNA: TGTGCCATCAGTGACAACCAGGGGAACACTGAAGCTTTCTTT. Translated: CAISDNQGNTEAFF.